This record concerns one T cell receptor beta chain sequence. Its specificity is not known. Germline V CDR1 and CDR2: SGHRS, YFSETQ. The V end lost 4 bases, the J end lost 0 bases, and 6 bases lay between the germline ends. The CDR3 runs to 13 residues. This table comes from immunoSEQ multiplex PCR, and its TCRdb copy is limited to in-frame clones, with some not included. The table shows about 59,000 clones, with about 94% occurring only once. These data belong to a study of graft-versus-host responses after intestinal transplantation. Broader study findings: Recipient marrow showed GvH clones, some seen first in ileum or blood.

The receptor was isolated from a human donor who was the organ donor for an intestinal transplant. This sequence joins TRBV5-1 and TRBJ2-3; the D is unclear. Sample: unstimulated CD4+ T cells sorted from spleen or lymph node cells, taken before transplant. CDR3 coding DNA: TGCGCCAGCAGCCCGCAAAGCACAGATACGCAGTATTTT. This sequence encodes CASSPQSTDTQYF. The variable domain in full, with the rest retrieved from reference TRBV5-1 and TRBJ2-3, is KAGVTQTPRYLIKTRGQQVTLSCSPISGHRSVSWYQQTPGQGLQFLFEYFSETQRNKGNFPGRFSGRQFSNSRSEMNVSTLELGDSALYLCASSPQSTDTQYFGPGTRLTVL.